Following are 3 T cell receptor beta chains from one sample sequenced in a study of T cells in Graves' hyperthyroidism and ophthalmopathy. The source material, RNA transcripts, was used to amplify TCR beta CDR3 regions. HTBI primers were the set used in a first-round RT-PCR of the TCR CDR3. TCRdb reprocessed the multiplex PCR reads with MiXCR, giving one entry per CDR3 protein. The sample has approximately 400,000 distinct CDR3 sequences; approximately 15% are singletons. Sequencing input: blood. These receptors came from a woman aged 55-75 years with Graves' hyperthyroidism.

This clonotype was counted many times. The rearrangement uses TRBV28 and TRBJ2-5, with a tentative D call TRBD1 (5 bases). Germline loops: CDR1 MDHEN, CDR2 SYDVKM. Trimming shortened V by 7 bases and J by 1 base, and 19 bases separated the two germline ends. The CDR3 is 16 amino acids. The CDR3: CASNQGATSFQETQYF. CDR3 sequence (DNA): TGTGCCAGCAATCAAGGGGCCACATCCTTCCAAGAGACCCAGTACTTC.

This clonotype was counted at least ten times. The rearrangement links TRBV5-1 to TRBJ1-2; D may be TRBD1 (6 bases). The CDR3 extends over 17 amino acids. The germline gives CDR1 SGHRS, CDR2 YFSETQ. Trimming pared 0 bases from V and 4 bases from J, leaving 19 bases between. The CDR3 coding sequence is TGCGCCAGCAGCTTGGCCCCACACGGAATAGGGGGCTATGGCTACACCTTC. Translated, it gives CASSLAPHGIGGYGYTF.

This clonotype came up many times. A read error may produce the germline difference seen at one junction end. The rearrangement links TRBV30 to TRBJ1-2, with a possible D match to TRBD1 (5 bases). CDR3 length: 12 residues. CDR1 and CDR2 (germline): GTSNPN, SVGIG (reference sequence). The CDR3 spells CAWSVSPGVAAF. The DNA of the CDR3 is TGTGCCTGGAGTGTTTCCCCGGGGGTGGCGGCCTTC.